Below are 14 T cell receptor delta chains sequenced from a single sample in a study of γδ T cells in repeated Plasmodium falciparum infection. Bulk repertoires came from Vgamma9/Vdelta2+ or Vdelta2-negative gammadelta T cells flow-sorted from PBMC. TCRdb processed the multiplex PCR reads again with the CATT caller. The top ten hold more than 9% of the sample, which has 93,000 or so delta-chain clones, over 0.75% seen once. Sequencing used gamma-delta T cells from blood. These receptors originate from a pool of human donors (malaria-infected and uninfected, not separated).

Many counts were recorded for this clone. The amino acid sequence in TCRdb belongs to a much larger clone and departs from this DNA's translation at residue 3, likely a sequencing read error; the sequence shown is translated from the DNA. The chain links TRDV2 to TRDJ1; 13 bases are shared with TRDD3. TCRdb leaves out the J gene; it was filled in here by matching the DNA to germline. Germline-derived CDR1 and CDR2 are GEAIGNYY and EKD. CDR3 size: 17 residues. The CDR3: CARDALLGDTRDDKLIF. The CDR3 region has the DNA TGTGCCCGTGACGCATTACTGGGGGATACGCGTGACGATAAACTCATCTTT.

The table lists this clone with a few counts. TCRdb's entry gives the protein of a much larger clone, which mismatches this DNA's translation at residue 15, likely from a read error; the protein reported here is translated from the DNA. This chain's CDR3 is CALGELPPPLLGDCRRLIF. The CDR3 DNA follows: TGTGCTCTTGGGGAACTTCCTCCACCTCTACTGGGGGATTGCCGGAGACTCATCTTT. The chain combines TRDV1 with TRDJ1; TRDD3 aligns across 10 bases. TCRdb leaves out the J gene; it was filled in here by matching the DNA to germline. In germline, CDR1 is TSWWSYY, CDR2 QGS. This CDR3 comprises 19 residues. V dropped 0 bases and J dropped 10; count of bases not matched to a gene: 20.

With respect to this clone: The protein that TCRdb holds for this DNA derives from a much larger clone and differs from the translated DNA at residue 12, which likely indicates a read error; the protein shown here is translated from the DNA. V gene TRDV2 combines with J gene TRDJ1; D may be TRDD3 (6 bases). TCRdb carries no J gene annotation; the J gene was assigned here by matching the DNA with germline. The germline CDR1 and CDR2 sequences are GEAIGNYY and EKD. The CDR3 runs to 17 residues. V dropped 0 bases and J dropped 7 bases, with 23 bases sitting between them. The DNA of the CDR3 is TGTGCCTGTGACACCCGTGTTGATACTGGGTGCGGGTGTAAACTCATCTTT. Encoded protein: CACDTRVDTGCGCKLIF.

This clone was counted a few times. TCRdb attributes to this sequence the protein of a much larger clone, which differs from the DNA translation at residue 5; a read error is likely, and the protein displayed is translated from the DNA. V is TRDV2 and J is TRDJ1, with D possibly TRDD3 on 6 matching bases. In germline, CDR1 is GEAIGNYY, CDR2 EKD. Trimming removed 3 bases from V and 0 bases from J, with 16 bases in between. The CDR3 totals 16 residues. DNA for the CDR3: TGTGCCTGTGACTCCGTAGGGGTGGGGGACACCGATAAACTCATCTTT. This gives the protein CACDSVGVGDTDKLIF.

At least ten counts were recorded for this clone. The DNA for the CDR3 is TGTGCCTGTGACACTGTTACTGGGGGATACCCTGGCGCCCTAGACACCGATAAACTCATCTTT. Encoded protein: CACDTVTGGYPGALDTDKLIF. The rearrangement joins TRDV2 to TRDJ1; 12 nucleotides agree with TRDD3. V shed 1 base, J shed 0 bases, and the junction held 17 bases outside the gene matches. The CDR3 length is 21 residues. Per the germline V gene, CDR1 is GEAIGNYY and CDR2 is EKD.

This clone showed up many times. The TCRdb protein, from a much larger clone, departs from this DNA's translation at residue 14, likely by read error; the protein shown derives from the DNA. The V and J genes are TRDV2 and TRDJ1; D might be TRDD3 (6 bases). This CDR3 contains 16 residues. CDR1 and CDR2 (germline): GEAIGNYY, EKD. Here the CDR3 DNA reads TGTGCCTGTGACACGGTGGGAGGGGGACCCACCGATAAACCCATCTTT. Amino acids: CACDTVGGGPTDKPIF.

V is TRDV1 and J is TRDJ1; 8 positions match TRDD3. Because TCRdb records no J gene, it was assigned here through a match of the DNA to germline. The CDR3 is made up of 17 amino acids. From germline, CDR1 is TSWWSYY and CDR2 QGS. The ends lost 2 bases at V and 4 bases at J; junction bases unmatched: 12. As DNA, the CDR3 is TGTGCTCTTGGGGAAGAGCCCCCCCGGGGGATATGCGATAAACTCATCTTT. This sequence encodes CALGEEPPRGICDKLIF.

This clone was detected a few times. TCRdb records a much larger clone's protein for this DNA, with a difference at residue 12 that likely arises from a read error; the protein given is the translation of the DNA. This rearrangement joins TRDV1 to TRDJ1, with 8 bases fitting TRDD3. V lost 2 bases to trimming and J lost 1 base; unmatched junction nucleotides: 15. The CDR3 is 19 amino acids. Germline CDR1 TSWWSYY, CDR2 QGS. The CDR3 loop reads CALGEFGIFWGTFTDKLIF. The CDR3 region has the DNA TGTGCTCTTGGGGAATTCGGCATTTTCTGGGGGACCTTCACCGATAAACTCATCTTT.

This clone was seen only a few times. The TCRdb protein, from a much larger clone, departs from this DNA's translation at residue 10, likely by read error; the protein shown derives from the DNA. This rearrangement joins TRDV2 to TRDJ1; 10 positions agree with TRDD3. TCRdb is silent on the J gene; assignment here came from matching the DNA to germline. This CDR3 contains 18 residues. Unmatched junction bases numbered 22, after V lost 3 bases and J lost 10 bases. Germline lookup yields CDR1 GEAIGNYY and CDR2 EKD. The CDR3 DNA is TGTGCCTGTGACGAACTACTGGGGGATGCGCGCGCAAGTAAAGGACTCATCTTT. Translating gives CACDELLGDARASKGLIF.

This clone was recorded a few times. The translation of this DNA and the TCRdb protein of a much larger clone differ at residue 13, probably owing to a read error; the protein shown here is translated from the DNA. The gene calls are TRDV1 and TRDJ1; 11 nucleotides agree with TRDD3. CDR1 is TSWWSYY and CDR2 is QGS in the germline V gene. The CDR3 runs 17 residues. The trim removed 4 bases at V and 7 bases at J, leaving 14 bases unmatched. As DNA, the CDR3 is TGTGCTCTTGGGGGGCGACTGGGGGATAGTTACTCCGGTAAACTCATCTTT. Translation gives CALGGRLGDSYSGKLIF.

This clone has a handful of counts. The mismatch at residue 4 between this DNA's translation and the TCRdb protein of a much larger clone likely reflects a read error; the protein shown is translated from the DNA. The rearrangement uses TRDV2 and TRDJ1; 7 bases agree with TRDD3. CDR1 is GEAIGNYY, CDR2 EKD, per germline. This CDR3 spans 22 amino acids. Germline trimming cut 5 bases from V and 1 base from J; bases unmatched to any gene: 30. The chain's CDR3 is CACGTGSLGGTLRDVSTDKLIF. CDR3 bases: TGTGCCTGTGGCACTGGGTCCCTTGGGGGAACGCTCAGGGACGTTTCCACCGATAAACTCATCTTT.

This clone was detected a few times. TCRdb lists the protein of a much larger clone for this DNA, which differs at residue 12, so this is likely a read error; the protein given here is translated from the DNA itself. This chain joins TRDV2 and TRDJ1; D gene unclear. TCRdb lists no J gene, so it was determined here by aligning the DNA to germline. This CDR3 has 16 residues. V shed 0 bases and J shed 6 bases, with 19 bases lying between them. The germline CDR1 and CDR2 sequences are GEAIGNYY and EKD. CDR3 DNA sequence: TGTGCCTGTGACACCATTCAAGGTCTAGGGACCAATAAACTCATCTTT. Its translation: CACDTIQGLGTNKLIF.

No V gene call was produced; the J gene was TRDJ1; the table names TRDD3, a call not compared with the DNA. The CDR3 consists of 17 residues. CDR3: CACEKGGKKDHTDKLIF. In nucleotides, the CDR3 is TGTGCCTGTGAAAAAGGGGGAAAGAAAGACCACACCGATAAACTCATCTTT.

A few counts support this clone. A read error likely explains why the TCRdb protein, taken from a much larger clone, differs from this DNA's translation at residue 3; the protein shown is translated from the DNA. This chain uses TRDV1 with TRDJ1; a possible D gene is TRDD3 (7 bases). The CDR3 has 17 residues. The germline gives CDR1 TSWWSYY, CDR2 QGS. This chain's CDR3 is CAPGEPSPSLGEARLIF. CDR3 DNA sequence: TGTGCTCCTGGGGAGCCTTCCCCTTCTTTGGGGGAGGCCAGACTCATCTTT.